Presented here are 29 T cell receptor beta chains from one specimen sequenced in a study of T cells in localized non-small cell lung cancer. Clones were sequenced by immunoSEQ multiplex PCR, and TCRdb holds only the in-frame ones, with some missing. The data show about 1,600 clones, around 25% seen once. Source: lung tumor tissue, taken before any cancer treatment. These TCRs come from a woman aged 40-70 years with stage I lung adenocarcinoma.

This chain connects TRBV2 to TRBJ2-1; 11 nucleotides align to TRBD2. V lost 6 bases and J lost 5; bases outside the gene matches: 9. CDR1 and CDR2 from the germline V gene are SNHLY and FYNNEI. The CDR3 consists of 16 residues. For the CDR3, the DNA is TGTGCCAGCAGCTCGGCATTAGCGGGGGGGAACAATGAGCAGTTCTTC. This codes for CASSSALAGGNNEQFF.

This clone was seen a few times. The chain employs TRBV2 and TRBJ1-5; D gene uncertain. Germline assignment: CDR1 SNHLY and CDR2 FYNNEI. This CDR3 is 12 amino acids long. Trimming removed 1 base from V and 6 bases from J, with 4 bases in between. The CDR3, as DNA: TGTGCCAGCAGTGAAGGTAGTCAGCCCCAGCATTTT. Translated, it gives CASSEGSQPQHF.

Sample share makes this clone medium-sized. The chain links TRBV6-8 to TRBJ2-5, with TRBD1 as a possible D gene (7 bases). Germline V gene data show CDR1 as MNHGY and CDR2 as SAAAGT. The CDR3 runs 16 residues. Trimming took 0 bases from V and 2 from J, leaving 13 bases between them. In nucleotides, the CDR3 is TGTGCCAGCAGTTACTCGGAGGGGGCCCTACAAGAGACCCAGTACTTC. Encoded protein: CASSYSEGALQETQYF.

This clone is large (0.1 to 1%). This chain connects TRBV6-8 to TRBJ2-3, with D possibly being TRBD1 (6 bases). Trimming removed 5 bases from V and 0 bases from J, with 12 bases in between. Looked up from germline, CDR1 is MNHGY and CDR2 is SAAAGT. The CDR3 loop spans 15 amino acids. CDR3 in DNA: TGTGCCAGCAGTCTACGACAGGTTAGCACAGATACGCAGTATTTT. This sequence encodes CASSLRQVSTDTQYF.

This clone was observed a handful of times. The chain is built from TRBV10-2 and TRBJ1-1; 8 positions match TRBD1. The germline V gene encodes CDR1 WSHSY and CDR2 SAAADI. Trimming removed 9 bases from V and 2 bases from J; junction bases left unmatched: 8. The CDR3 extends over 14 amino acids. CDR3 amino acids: CASRQGPSNTEAFF. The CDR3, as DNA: TGCGCCAGTCGACAGGGGCCCTCTAACACTGAAGCTTTCTTT.

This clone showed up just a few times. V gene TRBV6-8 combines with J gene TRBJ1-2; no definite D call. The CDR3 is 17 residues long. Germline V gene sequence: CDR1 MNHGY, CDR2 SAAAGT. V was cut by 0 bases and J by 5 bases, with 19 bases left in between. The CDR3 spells CASSYSLYRAPGYGYTF. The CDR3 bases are TGTGCCAGCAGTTACTCCCTCTATCGGGCCCCCGGGTATGGCTACACCTTC.

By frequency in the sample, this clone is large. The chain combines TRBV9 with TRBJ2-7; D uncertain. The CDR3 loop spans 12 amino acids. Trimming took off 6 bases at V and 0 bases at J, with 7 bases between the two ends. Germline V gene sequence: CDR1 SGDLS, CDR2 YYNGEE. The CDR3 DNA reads TGTGCCAGCAAGAAGAGCTCCTACGAGCAGTACTTC. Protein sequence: CASKKSSYEQYF.

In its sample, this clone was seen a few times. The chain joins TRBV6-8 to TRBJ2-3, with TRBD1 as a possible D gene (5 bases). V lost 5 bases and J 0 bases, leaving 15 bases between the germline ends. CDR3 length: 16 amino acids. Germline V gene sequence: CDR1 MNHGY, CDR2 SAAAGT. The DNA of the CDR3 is TGTGCCAGCAGTGTACCAGCGACAGTTAGCACAGATACGCAGTATTTT. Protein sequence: CASSVPATVSTDTQYF.

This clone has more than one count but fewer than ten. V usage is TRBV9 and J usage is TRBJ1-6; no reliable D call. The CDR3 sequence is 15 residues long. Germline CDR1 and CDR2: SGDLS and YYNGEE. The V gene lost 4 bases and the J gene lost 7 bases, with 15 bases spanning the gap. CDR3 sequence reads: CASSPRVTENSPLHF. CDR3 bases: TGTGCCAGCAGCCCAAGGGTAACAGAGAATTCACCCCTCCACTTT.

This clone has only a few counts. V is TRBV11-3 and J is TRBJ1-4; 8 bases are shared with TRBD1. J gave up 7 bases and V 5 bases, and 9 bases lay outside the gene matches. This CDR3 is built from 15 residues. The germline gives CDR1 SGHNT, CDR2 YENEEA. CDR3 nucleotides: TGTGCCAGCAGCCCTCGGACAGGGCCTGGTGAAAAACTGTTTTTT. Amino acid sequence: CASSPRTGPGEKLFF.

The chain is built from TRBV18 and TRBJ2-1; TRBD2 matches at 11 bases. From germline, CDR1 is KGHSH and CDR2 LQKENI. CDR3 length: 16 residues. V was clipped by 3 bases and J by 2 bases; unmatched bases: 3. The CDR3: CASSPTSGGTYNEQFF. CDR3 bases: TGTGCCAGCTCACCCACTAGCGGGGGCACCTACAATGAGCAGTTCTTC.

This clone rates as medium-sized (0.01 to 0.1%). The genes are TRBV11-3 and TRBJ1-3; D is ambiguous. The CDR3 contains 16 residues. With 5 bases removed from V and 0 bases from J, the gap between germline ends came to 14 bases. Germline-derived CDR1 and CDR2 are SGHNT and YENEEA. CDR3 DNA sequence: TGTGCCAGCAGCGGTGCCCCAGGCCACTCTGGAAACACCATATATTTT. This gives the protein CASSGAPGHSGNTIYF.

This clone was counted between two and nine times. The CDR3 here is CASSPRTDETQYF. The CDR3 DNA reads as TGTGCCAGCAGCCCCAGGACGGATGAGACCCAGTACTTC. The chain recombines TRBV4-2 with TRBJ2-5; no definite D call. The length of the CDR3 is 13 residues. The V and J ends lost 4 bases and 5 bases respectively, with 11 bases between them. The V gene's germline CDR1 is LGHNA and CDR2 YNFKEQ.

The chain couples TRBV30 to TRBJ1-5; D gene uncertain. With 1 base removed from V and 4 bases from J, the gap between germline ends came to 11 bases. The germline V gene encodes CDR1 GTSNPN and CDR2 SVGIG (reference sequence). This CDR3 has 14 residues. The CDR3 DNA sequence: TGTGCCTGGAGTGAAGGGTCCGAAAATCAGCCCCAGCATTTT. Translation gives CAWSEGSENQPQHF.

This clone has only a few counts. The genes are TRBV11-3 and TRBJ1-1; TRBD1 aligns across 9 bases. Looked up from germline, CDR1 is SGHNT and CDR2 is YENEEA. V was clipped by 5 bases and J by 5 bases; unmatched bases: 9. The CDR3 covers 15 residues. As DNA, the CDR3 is TGTGCCAGCAGCCCTAGGACAGGGGATGGGACTGAAGCTTTCTTT. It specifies CASSPRTGDGTEAFF.

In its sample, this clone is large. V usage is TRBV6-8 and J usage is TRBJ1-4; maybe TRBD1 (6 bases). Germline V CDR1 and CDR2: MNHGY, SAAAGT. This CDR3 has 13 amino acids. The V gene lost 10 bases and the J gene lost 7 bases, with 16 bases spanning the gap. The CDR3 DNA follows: TGTGCCACCAGCCAGGGACAAAGTGAAAAACTGTTTTTT. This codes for CATSQGQSEKLFF.

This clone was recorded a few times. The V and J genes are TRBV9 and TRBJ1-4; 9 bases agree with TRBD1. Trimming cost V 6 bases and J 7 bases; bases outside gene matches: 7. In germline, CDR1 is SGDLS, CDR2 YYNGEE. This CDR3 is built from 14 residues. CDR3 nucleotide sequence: TGTGCCAGCACCCGTACAGGGGGCATTGAAAAACTGTTTTTT. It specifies CASTRTGGIEKLFF. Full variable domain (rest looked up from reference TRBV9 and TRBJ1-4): DSGVTQTPKHLITATGQRVTLRCSPRSGDLSVYWYQQSLDQGLQFLIQYYNGEERAKGNILERFSAQQFPDLHSELNLSSLELGDSALYFCASTRTGGIEKLFFGSGTQLSVL.

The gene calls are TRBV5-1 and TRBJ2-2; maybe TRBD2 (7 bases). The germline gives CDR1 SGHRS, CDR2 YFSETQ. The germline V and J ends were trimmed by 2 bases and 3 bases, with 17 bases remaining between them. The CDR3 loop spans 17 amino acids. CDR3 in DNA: TGCGCCAGCAGCTTCGTTCGGGGGGCGGAGGACACCGGGGAGCTGTTTTTT. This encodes CASSFVRGAEDTGELFF.

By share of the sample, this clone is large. For the CDR3, the DNA is TGTGCCAGCAGCTCCGCTGGACTTCCGGGACAGGGGTGGACTGAAGCTTTCTTT. This codes for CASSSAGLPGQGWTEAFF. J is TRBJ1-1 and V is TRBV6-8; 10 bases are a match to TRBD1. Germline CDR1 is MNHGY and CDR2 is SAAAGT. This CDR3 has 18 amino acids. V was pared by 6 bases and J by 5 bases, with 18 bases of the junction left unmatched.

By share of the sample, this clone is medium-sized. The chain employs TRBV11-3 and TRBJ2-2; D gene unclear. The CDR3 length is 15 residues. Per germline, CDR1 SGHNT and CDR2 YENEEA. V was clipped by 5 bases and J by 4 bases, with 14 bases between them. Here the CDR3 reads CASSPVGWGTGELFF. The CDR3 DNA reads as TGTGCCAGCAGCCCGGTGGGCTGGGGCACCGGGGAGCTGTTTTTT.

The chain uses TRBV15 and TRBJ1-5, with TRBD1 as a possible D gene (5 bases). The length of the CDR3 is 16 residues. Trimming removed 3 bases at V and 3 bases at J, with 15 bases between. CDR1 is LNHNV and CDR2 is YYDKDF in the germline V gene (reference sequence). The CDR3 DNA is TGTGCCACCAGCAGGAGAGGCAGGGCGGACAATCAGCCCCAGCATTTT. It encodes CATSRRGRADNQPQHF. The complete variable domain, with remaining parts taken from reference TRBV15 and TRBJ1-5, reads DAMVIQNPRYQVTQFGKPVTLSCSQTLNHNVMYWYQQKSSQAPKLLFHYYDKDFNNEADTPDNFQSRRPNTSFCFLDIRSPGLGDTAMYLCATSRRGRADNQPQHFGDGTRLSIL.

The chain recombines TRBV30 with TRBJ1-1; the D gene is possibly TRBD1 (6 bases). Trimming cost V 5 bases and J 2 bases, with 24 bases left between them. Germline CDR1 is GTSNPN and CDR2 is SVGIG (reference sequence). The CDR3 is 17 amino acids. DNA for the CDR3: TGTGCCTGGGCCCATGGACAGACCCACCCGTTTAACACTGAAGCTTTCTTT. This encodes CAWAHGQTHPFNTEAFF.

The CDR3: CASGLVADGVIVTDTQYF. The CDR3 DNA reads TGTGCTAGTGGTTTGGTAGCCGACGGAGTAATAGTGACAGATACGCAGTATTTT. The chain carries TRBV12-5 and TRBJ2-3; D unclear. V gave up 0 bases and J gave up 3 bases, with 19 bases separating them. CDR3 length equals 18 residues. CDR1 LGHNT and CDR2 FRNRAP come from the germline V gene.

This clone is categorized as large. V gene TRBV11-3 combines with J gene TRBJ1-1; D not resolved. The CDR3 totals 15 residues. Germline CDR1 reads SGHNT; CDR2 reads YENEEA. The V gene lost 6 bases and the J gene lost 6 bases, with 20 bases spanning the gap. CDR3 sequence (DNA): TGTGCCAGCAGACGGGAATCGGGGAAAAGACCTGAAGCTTTCTTT. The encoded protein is CASRRESGKRPEAFF.

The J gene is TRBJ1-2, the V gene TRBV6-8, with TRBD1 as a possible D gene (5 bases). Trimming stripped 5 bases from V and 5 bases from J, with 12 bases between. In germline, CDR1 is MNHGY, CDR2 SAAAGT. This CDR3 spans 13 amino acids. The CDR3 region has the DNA TGTGCCAGCAGTCCAGGGTTTTGGTATGGCTACACCTTC. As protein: CASSPGFWYGYTF.

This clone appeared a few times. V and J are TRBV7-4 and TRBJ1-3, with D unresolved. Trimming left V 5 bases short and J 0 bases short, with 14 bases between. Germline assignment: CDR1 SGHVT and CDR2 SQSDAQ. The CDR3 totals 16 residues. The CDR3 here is CASSVEFAFSGNTIYF. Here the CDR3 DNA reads TGTGCCAGCAGCGTAGAATTCGCCTTCTCTGGAAACACCATATATTTT.

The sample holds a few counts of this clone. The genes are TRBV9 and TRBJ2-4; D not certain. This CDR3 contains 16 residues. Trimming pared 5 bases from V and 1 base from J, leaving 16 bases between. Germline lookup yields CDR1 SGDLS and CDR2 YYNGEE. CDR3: CASSQSRFEAKNIQYF. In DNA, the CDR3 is TGTGCCAGCAGTCAGAGTAGGTTTGAGGCCAAAAACATTCAGTACTTC.

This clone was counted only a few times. CDR3 in DNA: TGTGCCAGCAGCCTCCGGGCCTCGGAGGCTTTCTTT. This gives the protein CASSLRASEAFF. The chain recombines TRBV14 with TRBJ1-1; no clear D gene. The CDR3 loop spans 12 amino acids. With 4 bases removed from V and 11 bases from J, the gap between germline ends came to 14 bases. CDR1 is SGHDN, CDR2 FVKESK, per germline.

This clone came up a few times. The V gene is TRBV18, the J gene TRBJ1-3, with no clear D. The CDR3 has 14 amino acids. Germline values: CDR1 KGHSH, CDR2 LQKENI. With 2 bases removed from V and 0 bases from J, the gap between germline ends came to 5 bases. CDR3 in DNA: TGTGCCAGCTCACCAGGGCTCTCTGGAAACACCATATATTTT. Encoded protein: CASSPGLSGNTIYF.